What follows are 26 T cell receptor beta chains derived from one specimen sequenced in a study of blood T cells in healthy people across ages. Primed by a sample-barcoded 5' primer and a J-beta primer mix, a second PCR proceeded for 7 to 11 cycles. TCRdb redid the calling of the 5' RACE reads with MiXCR, one entry per CDR3 protein. Among around 500,000 distinct CDR3 sequences listed, about a quarter were seen once. The same sample was also used in a study of T cells of mothers and their children.

Specimen: blood. The origin of the receptors is a boy between 2 and 10 years old in good health.

This clonotype was counted many times. The chain carries TRBV11-2 and TRBJ1-3; D remains ambiguous. V gave up 6 bases and J gave up 6 bases, with 6 bases separating them. Germline CDR1 reads SGHAT; CDR2 reads FQNNGV. The CDR3 extends over 11 amino acids. The CDR3 here is CASRRENTIYF. DNA of the CDR3: TGTGCCAGCAGGCGAGAAAACACCATATATTTT.

This clonotype has just one count. In nucleotides, the CDR3 is TGCAGCGTTGTCTACCTAGCGACTAGCGGGGGATCGGAGACCCAGTACTTC. As protein: CSVVYLATSGGSETQYF. This chain links TRBV29-1 with TRBJ2-5; 12 bases map to TRBD2. The V segment lost 4 bases and the J segment 5 bases; nucleotides outside the gene matches: 14. This CDR3 is 17 amino acids long. The germline V gene has CDR1 SQVTM and CDR2 ANQGSEA.

A remark on this clonotype: The junction and the germline gene differ at one end; a read error may be behind it. The chain joins TRBV7-9 to TRBJ2-5; a possible D gene is TRBD2 (5 bases). The CDR3 length is 11 residues. Germline values: CDR1 SEHNR, CDR2 FQNEAQ (reference sequence). In DNA form, the CDR3 reads TGTGCCAGCAGTTCCCGGGAAACCCAGTGCTTC. This gives the protein CASSSRETQCF. Together with reference TRBV7-9 and TRBJ2-5, the CDR3 gives the full variable domain: DTGVSQNPRHKITKRGQNVTFRCDPISEHNRLYWYRQTLGQGPEFLTYFQNEAQLEKSRLLSDRFSAERPKGSFSTLEIQRTEQGDSAMYLCASSSRETQCFGPGTRLLVL.

Only a few counts were recorded for this clonotype. The gene calls are TRBV20-1 and TRBJ2-5; D call uncertain. From germline, CDR1 is DFQATT and CDR2 SNEGSKA (reference sequence). V lost 3 bases to trimming and J lost 2 bases, with 19 bases between them. CDR3 length equals 16 residues. The CDR3 coding sequence is TGCAGTGCTAGGAGTTGGTTCCAGCGCCTTCAAGAGACCCAGTACTTC. Translating it yields CSARSWFQRLQETQYF.

This clonotype occurred a few times. This chain connects TRBV9 to TRBJ2-7; possibly TRBD2 for D (6 bases). The germline V gene has CDR1 SGDLS and CDR2 YYNGEE. The CDR3 length is 15 residues. Trimming pared 0 bases from V and 2 bases from J, leaving 12 bases between. CDR3 coding DNA: TGTGCCAGCAGCGTAGGACTAGGTGGGGCCTACGAGCAGTACTTC. Encoded protein: CASSVGLGGAYEQYF.

The rearrangement links TRBV29-1 to TRBJ1-2, with a possible D match to TRBD1 (6 bases). The germline V gene encodes CDR1 SQVTM and CDR2 ANQGSEA. There are 13 residues in the CDR3. V was trimmed by 4 bases and J by 4 bases, leaving 13 bases between them. CDR3 residues: CSVAGQGLYGYTF. For the CDR3, the DNA is TGCAGCGTTGCCGGCCAGGGGCTCTATGGCTACACCTTC.

The table lists this clonotype with many counts. V and J are TRBV30 and TRBJ1-2, with a possible D match to TRBD1 (6 bases). This CDR3 comprises 11 residues. CDR1 is GTSNPN, CDR2 SVGIG, per germline (reference sequence). Trimming removed 5 bases at V and 3 bases at J, with 7 bases between. As DNA, the CDR3 is TGTGCCTGGCAGGGGTACTATGGCTACACCTTC. Translation gives CAWQGYYGYTF. The whole variable domain, remainder taken from reference TRBV30 and TRBJ1-2, is SQTIHQWPATLVQPVGSPLSLECTVEGTSNPNLYWYRQAAGRGLQLLFYSVGIGQISSEVPQNLSASRPQDRQFILSSKKLLLSDSGFYLCAWQGYYGYTFGSGTRLTVV.

Concerning this clonotype itself: The missing conserved phenylalanine or tryptophan at the end of this CDR3 makes a read error likely. It is unclear where the CDR3 begins or ends on the DNA, so no DNA is shown, and the CDR3 is as TCRdb lists it. J is TRBJ2-6 and V is TRBV19. Germline CDR1 reads LNHDA; CDR2 reads SQIVND (reference sequence). The CDR3 totals 9 residues, both ends included. The CDR3 here is CATTGRLHS.

CDR3 sequence reads: CASSGLAGDETQYF. CDR3 nucleotides: TGTGCCAGCAGTGGACTAGCGGGAGACGAGACCCAGTACTTC. The gene calls are TRBV6-5 and TRBJ2-5; TRBD2 matches 13 bases. The CDR3 has 14 residues. Trimming at V came to 5 bases and at J to 5 bases, leaving 2 bases not matched to a gene. Germline V gene lookup returns CDR1 MNHEY and CDR2 SVGAGI.

This chain joins TRBV24-1 and TRBJ2-5; D gene unclear. Trimming removed 1 base at V and 1 base at J, with 9 bases between. The CDR3 consists of 15 residues. Germline assignment: CDR1 KGHDR and CDR2 SFDVKD. The CDR3 DNA is TGTGCCACCAGTGATTTATGCAGGAGCCAAGAGACCCAGTACTTC. As protein: CATSDLCRSQETQYF.

This clonotype occurred a few times. J is TRBJ2-1 and V is TRBV12-3 or TRBV12-4; no firm D call. CDR3 length equals 13 residues. V was trimmed by 0 bases and J by 8 bases, leaving 8 bases between them. CDR3 in amino acids: CASSLALEDEQFF. The CDR3 bases are TGTGCCAGCAGTTTAGCGCTAGAGGATGAGCAGTTCTTC.

This chain uses TRBV20-1 with TRBJ2-5, with 8 bases identical to TRBD2. CDR1 is DFQATT, CDR2 SNEGSKA, per germline (reference sequence). The J segment lost 1 base and the V segment lost 3 bases, leaving 7 bases of the junction unmatched. CDR3 size: 15 residues. Written as DNA, the CDR3 is TGCAGTGCTAGCTTAGCGGGGAGCTTCCAAGAGACCCAGTACTTC. Encoded protein: CSASLAGSFQETQYF.

In this sample, this clonotype turned up once. The chain uses TRBV7-9 and TRBJ2-5; possibly TRBD2 for D (6 bases). The germline V gene encodes CDR1 SEHNR and CDR2 FQNEAQ (reference sequence). Trimming stripped 7 bases from V and 4 bases from J, with 16 bases between. CDR3 length equals 14 residues. CDR3 region: CASIHSGQGETQYF. The CDR3 DNA is TGTGCCAGCATCCATAGCGGCCAGGGAGAGACCCAGTACTTC.

V gene TRBV21-1 combines with J gene TRBJ2-5. The DNA matches TRBJ2-7 better at its end, which makes the J call doubtful. TRBV21-1 is a known pseudogene. There are 13 residues in the CDR3. CDR3 residues: CASSKALAYEQYF. In DNA, the CDR3 is TGTGCCAGCAGCAAAGCGCTGGCCTACGAGCAGTACTTC.

This clonotype was detected only a few times. This chain connects TRBV24-1 to TRBJ2-2, with 10 bases identical to TRBD1. The V gene's germline CDR1 is KGHDR and CDR2 SFDVKD. V shed 4 bases and J 2 bases; nucleotides not matched to a gene: 9. CDR3 length: 18 residues. The CDR3 region has the DNA TGTGCCACCAGTGACCGACCTGGACAGGGGGGCAACACCGGGGAGCTGTTTTTT. Its translation: CATSDRPGQGGNTGELFF.

This clonotype occurred a few times. The chain joins TRBV7-9 to TRBJ2-5, with 7 bases aligning to TRBD2. With 5 bases clipped from V and 0 bases from J, the junction kept 9 bases outside the gene matches. CDR1 and CDR2 (germline): SEHNR, FQNEAQ (reference sequence). The CDR3 length is 16 residues. The CDR3 DNA sequence: TGTGCCAGCAGCGGTTGGATGGGGGGGGACCAAGAGACCCAGTACTTC. The encoded protein is CASSGWMGGDQETQYF.

This clonotype was picked up a small number of times. The gene calls are TRBV9 and TRBJ2-1; tentatively, D is TRBD2 (6 bases). Germline CDR1 is SGDLS and CDR2 is YYNGEE. Trimming pared 0 bases from V and 6 bases from J, leaving 16 bases between. The CDR3 totals 16 residues. CDR3 amino acids: CASSVEGTVGSNEQFF. The DNA of the CDR3 is TGTGCCAGCAGCGTAGAAGGGACTGTGGGTTCCAATGAGCAGTTCTTC.

This clonotype was seen more than once but under ten times. The junction does not match germline at one end; this may be a read error. This chain connects TRBV7-7 to TRBJ2-1, with 7 bases aligning to TRBD2. The CDR3 runs 12 residues. From germline, CDR1 is SSHAT and CDR2 FNYEAQ (reference sequence). Here the CDR3 reads CASSFPGGQRFF. The CDR3 DNA is TGTGCTAGCAGCTTTCCGGGGGGTCAACGGTTCTTC.

In its sample, this clonotype was seen a few times. The V call is TRBV4-1, the J call TRBJ2-5; D not resolved. Germline V CDR1 and CDR2: MGHRA, YSYEKL. Trimming took off 0 bases at V and 4 bases at J, with 15 bases between the two ends. CDR3 length equals 16 residues. The CDR3, as DNA: TGCGCCAGCAGCCAAGACTGGGGAATCGGGTTAGAGACCCAGTACTTC. It is translated as CASSQDWGIGLETQYF.

The table lists this clonotype with a few counts. The CDR3 reads CASSLESRPFYGYTF. The CDR3, as DNA: TGCGCCAGCAGCTTGGAGAGCAGACCATTCTATGGCTACACCTTC. This sequence joins TRBV5-1 and TRBJ1-2; D is unresolved. The CDR3 covers 15 residues. Germline CDR1 is SGHRS and CDR2 is YFSETQ. The V and J ends lost 0 bases and 4 bases respectively, with 13 bases between them.

This chain links TRBV19 with TRBJ2-1; 7 bases fit TRBD2. V was pared by 0 bases and J by 0 bases, with 5 bases of the junction left unmatched. This CDR3 has 17 residues. In germline, CDR1 is LNHDA, CDR2 SQIVND (reference sequence). The CDR3 DNA reads TGTGCCAGTAGTATAGAGGCTAGCGGAAACTCCTACAATGAGCAGTTCTTC. This gives the protein CASSIEASGNSYNEQFF.

This sequence joins TRBV15 and TRBJ2-7; TRBD2 is a possible D gene (5 bases). Germline V gene data show CDR1 as LNHNV and CDR2 as YYDKDF (reference sequence). This CDR3 contains 15 residues. Trimming removed 0 bases from V and 6 bases from J, with 15 bases in between. The CDR3 DNA sequence: TGTGCCACCAGCAGAGATAGAGGGTATCCAGTCGAGCAGTACTTC. It specifies CATSRDRGYPVEQYF.

This clonotype was counted only a few times. The chain couples TRBV7-2 to TRBJ2-7; D is perhaps TRBD2 (6 bases). The germline CDR1 and CDR2 sequences are SGHTA and FQGNSA. With 0 bases removed from V and 2 bases from J, the gap between germline ends came to 14 bases. The CDR3 is 16 amino acids. The CDR3 nucleotides read TGTGCCAGCAGCTTAGCGGGCGGGATGGGAGCCTACGAGCAGTACTTC. Residues: CASSLAGGMGAYEQYF.

This clonotype was detected only a few times. V gene TRBV7-2 combines with J gene TRBJ2-1; maybe TRBD1 (6 bases). Germline V gene lookup returns CDR1 SGHTA and CDR2 FQGNSA. The CDR3 is 16 amino acids. V lost 3 bases and J 0 bases, leaving 12 bases between the germline ends. Here the CDR3 reads CASSFGRGDSYNEQFF. As DNA, the CDR3 is TGTGCCAGCAGCTTCGGCAGGGGTGACTCCTACAATGAGCAGTTCTTC. Based on the CDR3 plus reference TRBV7-2 and TRBJ2-1, the full variable domain is GAGVSQSPSNKVTEKGKDVELRCDPISGHTALYWYRQSLGQGLEFLIYFQGNSAPDKSGLPSDRFSAERTGGSVSTLTIQRTQQEDSAVYLCASSFGRGDSYNEQFFGPGTRLTVL.

This clonotype was counted only a few times. The chain is built from TRBV5-5 and TRBJ2-2; TRBD1 might be the D (6 bases). CDR1 SGHKS and CDR2 YYEKEE come from the germline V gene (reference sequence). The CDR3 totals 16 residues. The V end was cut by 4 bases, the J end by 1 base, with 14 bases between. CDR3 sequence reads: CASSLGAGENTGELFF. The CDR3 bases are TGTGCCAGCAGCCTGGGGGCAGGGGAGAACACCGGGGAGCTGTTTTTT.

This clonotype was detected ten times or more. J is TRBJ2-2 and V is TRBV4-3; D is perhaps TRBD2 (6 bases). Germline V gene lookup returns CDR1 LGHNA and CDR2 YSLEER. This CDR3 is 15 amino acids long. Trimming removed 0 bases at V and 1 base at J, with 6 bases between. As DNA, the CDR3 is TGCGCCAGCAGCCAAGAGGAGGGGAACACCGGGGAGCTGTTTTTT. Protein sequence: CASSQEEGNTGELFF.